A selection of T cell receptor beta chains follows, all from one sample in a study of metastatic and nonmetastatic thyroid tumors. TCRdb re-called clones via MiXCR from the PCR reads. The sample shows 30,000 to 40,000 clones, around a third of them seen only once. Sequencing used tumor tissue. The receptors come from a female donor with papillary thyroid cancer or a benign thyroid nodule (not recorded which). Some clones in this sample may be carry-over from other donors' samples. CDR3s include the opening cysteine and the closing phenylalanine or tryptophan. A D gene is named only where the DNA matches it firmly. Some rows mark clone size as missing; the rest say once, few, many or name a class of expanded clone.

J | V | size | D | DNA | CDR3
TRBJ1-1 | TRBV12-3/TRBV12-4 | few | . | TGTGCCAGCAGGCTGACAGCTCAGACTGAAGCTTTCTTT | CASRLTAQTEAFF
TRBJ1-6 | TRBV28 | few | . | TGTGCCAGCGCTCTTCCGGGACACTTCGGAGGTTCACCCCTCCACTTT | CASALPGHFGGSPLHF
TRBJ1-1 | TRBV5-1 | once | TRBD1 | TGCGCCAGCAGCCCTAGGACAGGTGAAGCTTTCTTT | CASSPRTGEAFF
TRBJ1-1 | TRBV28 | . | . | TGTGCCAGCAGCGTCCGTGGGGGGAGCACTGAAGCTTTCTTT | CASSVRGGSTEAFF
TRBJ2-2 | TRBV6-1 | . | . | TGTGCCAGCAGCCGAGACTATTCCAGGGAGCTGTTTTTT | CASSRDYSRELFF
TRBJ1-6 | TRBV28 | many | TRBD1 | TGTGCCAGCAGTAGAACAGGGGGCCAATATAATTCACCCCTCCACTTT | CASSRTGGQYNSPLHF
TRBJ2-3 | TRBV7-6 | few | TRBD1 | TGTGCCAGCAGCTTAGGGACAGGGACAGATACGCAGTATTTT | CASSLGTGTDTQYF
TRBJ2-7 | TRBV27 | . | . | TGTGCCAGCAGTTTACTAGCGAGCTCCTACGAGCAGTACTTC | CASSLLASSYEQYF
TRBJ2-2 | TRBV7-3 | . | . | TGTGCCAGCAGCTTAAGCGGCAACACCGGGGAGCTGTTTTTT | CASSLSGNTGELFF
TRBJ2-7 | TRBV24-1 | large | . | TGTGCCACCAGTGACACTTCGGGACGTAGCCACGAGCAGTACTTC | CATSDTSGRSHEQYF
TRBJ2-2 | TRBV24-1 | . | TRBD1 | TGTGCCACCAGTGGCCTTCGGGGACAGGGGGACACCGGGGAGCTGTTTTTT | CATSGLRGQGDTGELFF
TRBJ2-5 | TRBV6-2/TRBV6-3 | . | TRBD2 | TGTGCCAGCAGTTACACGAGCGGGAGGGCCCGAGAGACCCAGTACTTC | CASSYTSGRARETQYF
TRBJ2-2 | TRBV4-2 | . | TRBD2 | TGTGCCAGCAGCCCCCGGGAGGCCGGGGAGCTGTTTTTT | CASSPREAGELFF
TRBJ1-1 | TRBV6-9 | few | . | TGCGCCAGCAGTTTAAGAGAAAACACTGAAGCTTTCTTT | CASSLRENTEAFF
TRBJ2-7 | TRBV20-1 | once | TRBD2 | TGCAGTTGGCGGGAGCCTCCCCCGGGGGATGAGCAGTACTTC | CSWREPPPGDEQYF
TRBJ1-2 | TRBV5-1 | . | TRBD1 | TGCGCCAGCAGCTTGATTAGCGGACAGGGGCGTTCCTATGGCTACACCTTC | CASSLISGQGRSYGYTF
TRBJ1-6 | TRBV2 | few | . | TGTGCCAGCAGTCTTGAGGGTTTCAATTCACCCCTCCACTTT | CASSLEGFNSPLHF
TRBJ1-5 | TRBV4-1 | . | TRBD1 | TGCGCCAGCAGCCGCGAGGACAGGGATTATCAGCCCCAGCATTTT | CASSREDRDYQPQHF
TRBJ1-2 | TRBV6-5 | few | . | TGTGCCAGCAGTTACTCAGGGGGGAAGAACTATGGCTACACCTTC | CASSYSGGKNYGYTF
TRBJ2-7 | TRBV6-1 | many | . | TGTGCCAGCAGTGAGGCGGACGATTCTCCGGGCGAGCAGTACTTC | CASSEADDSPGEQYF
TRBJ2-1 | TRBV7-6 | . | TRBD2 | TGTGCCAGCAGCTTACGGCGGGGGGCGGTTAGTGAGCAGTTCTTC | CASSLRRGAVSEQFF
TRBJ1-2 | TRBV20-1 | . | TRBD1 | TGCAGTGCTACTCAGGGACAGACAGACTACACCTTC | CSATQGQTDYTF
TRBJ2-1 | TRBV7-8 | . | TRBD1 | TGTGCCAGCAGTTTTACCTGGGGACAGGGGGTCTACAATGAGCAGTTCTTC | CASSFTWGQGVYNEQFF
TRBJ2-2 | TRBV6-1 | . | TRBD2 | TGTGCCAGCAGCCCAGGGAGGGCCACCGGGGAGCTGTTTTTT | CASSPGRATGELFF
TRBJ2-1 | TRBV6-4 | . | TRBD1 | TGTGCCAGCAGTGACGGACAGGTGGCCGATGAGCAGTTCTTC | CASSDGQVADEQFF
TRBJ2-5 | TRBV4-1 | . | . | TGCGCCAGCAGCCAAGAGGAACGTCCCACGACGGAGACCCAGTACTTC | CASSQEERPTTETQYF
TRBJ1-6 | TRBV11-1 | . | . | TGTGCCAGCAGCTTAATGGATAATTCACCCCTCCACTTT | CASSLMDNSPLHF
TRBJ2-7 | TRBV6-2/TRBV6-3 | few | TRBD1 | TGTGCCAGCAGTTACTCGATATCCAGACAGGGCTTCTACGAGCAGTACTTC | CASSYSISRQGFYEQYF
TRBJ2-3 | TRBV27 | . | TRBD1 | TGTGCCAGCAGTCTCGGACAGGGCACAGATACGCAGTATTTT | CASSLGQGTDTQYF
TRBJ2-1 | TRBV9 | . | TRBD2 | TGTGCCAGCAGCGTAGGGACTAGCGGGGGTAGCTCCTACAATGAGCAGTTCTTC | CASSVGTSGGSSYNEQFF
TRBJ1-4 | TRBV19 | few | . | TGTGCCAGTAGCGTTGCCTTTAATGAAAAACTGTTTTTT | CASSVAFNEKLFF
TRBJ1-1 | TRBV6-1 | . | . | TGTGCCAGCAGCGGTACGACCGGAATGGGCACTGAAGCTTTCTTT | CASSGTTGMGTEAFF
TRBJ1-6 | TRBV20-1 | . | . | TGCAGTGCTAGAGGGGACAATAATTCACCCCTCCACTTT | CSARGDNNSPLHF
TRBJ1-3 | TRBV15 | few | . | TGTGCCACCAGCAGAGAGCAGGGGATGTGGGGAAACACCATATATTTT | CATSREQGMWGNTIYF
TRBJ1-2 | TRBV6-1 | few | . | TGTGCCAGCAGTGAACCTGGTGTCGGCGGCTACACCTTC | CASSEPGVGGYTF
TRBJ1-3 | TRBV11-1 | . | . | TGTGCCAGCAGCTTAGCGGGGGTAGCTGCTCTTGGAAACACCATATATTTT | CASSLAGVAALGNTIYF
TRBJ2-6 | TRBV28 | few | . | TGTGCCAGCAGTTCAGGGGACACAGCTGGGGCCAACGTCCTGACTTTC | CASSSGDTAGANVLTF
TRBJ2-3 | TRBV2 | few | TRBD2 | TGTGCCAGCAGTTTGGGACTAGCGGGAACTGATACGCAGTATTTT | CASSLGLAGTDTQYF
TRBJ1-2 | TRBV9 | . | TRBD1 | TGTGCCAGCAGCGTAGGAGGACAGGGGAACTATGGCTACACCTTC | CASSVGGQGNYGYTF
TRBJ2-1 | TRBV5-1 | . | . | TGCGCCAGCAGCTTGGAAGGCAGGGCAAGCTCCTACAATGAGCAGTTCTTC | CASSLEGRASSYNEQFF